The entry below gives a single TCR beta chain sequence along with its context. Its antigen is unidentified. The data were obtained in a study of cytomegalovirus exposure and HLA in healthy donors. For the study at large: Assignment to the Caucasian-associated ancestry cluster applied to around four fifths of the approximately 400 genotyped donors.

The CDR3 covers 17 residues. Germline-derived CDR1 and CDR2 are SGHRS and YFSETQ. The junction had 7 bases not matched to a gene; V was cut back by 0 bases and J by 8 bases. The study's findings and limits: Some highly shared sequence variants likely arose as a pipeline artifact. CMV serostatus was the sole immune exposure data available.

Primers for the PCR totalled 60 Vbeta and 13 Jbeta. The data were produced by immunoSEQ multiplex PCR, yet TCRdb's version contains in-frame clones alone and is incomplete. The data contain approximately 190,000 clones, 80% to 90% of them singletons. Material for sequencing was PBMCs. The source is a man aged 30 to 39 in good health and CMV-seronegative. The chain couples TRBV5-1 to TRBJ2-1, with TRBD2 matching over 14 bases. The CDR3 DNA reads as TGCGCCAGCAGCTTGGTAGGGACTAGCGGGAGAAGCGATGAGCAGTTCTTC. It specifies CASSLVGTSGRSDEQFF.